A single T cell receptor (beta chain) is shown here with its context. The clone's antigen remains unknown. Per-base qualities were not stored, and no clone one base away is much larger. These data originate in a study of T cell responses to AZD1222 COVID-19 vaccine (dated by TCRdb to the early 2020s). About the investigation overall: A total of 233 trial participants underwent TCR sequencing, of whom about 200 had received two doses of AZD1222 and about 25 had received two doses of the MenACWY control vaccine. Trial participants were enrolled into age subgroups of 18-55, 56-69 and 70-plus years, which contained about 150, 28 and 57 TCR-sequenced participants, respectively. Study-level results and caveats: Reportedly, close to half of the unique spike-specific TCRs recognized epitopes lying outside the regions that are mutated in the B.1.351 and B.1.1.7 variants. Most participants were white British and females outnumbered males, and the authors suggested that clonal diversity may have been underestimated. The whole spike protein was spanned by vaccine-associated CD4 TCRs, and dominant responses were seen in regions 160-218 and 743-854. Conclusions about previously exposed vaccinees are limited, since just 6 or 7 AZD1222 recipients were seropositive for SARS-CoV-2 at baseline. After two AZD1222 doses, spike-specific TCR breadth and depth were significantly higher than at day 0 and than in MenACWY recipients. Because no day 14 peak-response samples were available, repertoires were characterized only after the peak T cell response. In the small 56-69-year group, the increase in depth fell short of significance, most likely because of low power.

Trimming removed 7 bases from V and 8 bases from J; the gene matches leave 4 bases unexplained. Including the terminal cysteine and phenylalanine, the CDR3 comprises 11 residues. CDR3 DNA is the only sequence kept; it has 33 bases, read in frame from the first base. The CDR3 regions of human TCRbeta chains were analyzed by immunosequencing. In the paper's pipeline: TCRs in the repertoires were compared against a reference library of SARS-CoV-2-specific TCRs that had been generated with the MIRA antigen-specificity platform. Breadth was defined as the fraction of unique TCRs that were SARS-CoV-2-associated, and depth was defined as the fraction of total T cells that were SARS-CoV-2-associated. Using the MIRA data, each spike-specific TCR was mapped to the spike region that the TCR reacts to and placed in a CD4 or CD8 class. Log10-transformed breadth and depth values were compared by one-way ANOVA with Sidak's multiple comparisons tests. Entries here come from immuneACCESS through TCRdb and include only in-frame sequences with V and J called. Some clones fail to appear in such tables; in the studies checked, an unresolved V gene covers under half of the shortfall, and the cause of the remainder is unknown. V, J and clone size derive from that table, while D and trimming were established from the DNA sequence. The sample records roughly 140,000 clones, 92% of which are singletons. The ten largest clones capture approximately 3.5% of the sample.

The time point label, read with the paper, signifies: about 28 days (+/-7) after the second vaccine dose. AZD1222 recipients given second doses at about 4 weeks or at about 12 weeks were pooled, since spike-specific TCR depth and breadth were not found to differ between the two schedules. The vaccinee samples were drawn from two UK trials, COV001 and COV002, one of which was a single-blind randomized controlled phase 2/3 trial testing AZD1222 (ChAdOx1 nCoV-19) in healthy adults. For TCRbeta chain sequencing, PBMC samples were collected from trial participants at day 0 and at day 28 after the second dose.

The input for sequencing was peripheral blood, taken 28 days after the second AZD1222 dose. The receptor was derived from an adult who received the AZD1222 COVID-19 vaccine. The chain is made from TRBV12-3 or TRBV12-4 and TRBJ1-1, and 7 junction bases match TRBD1. The nucleotide sequence reads as follows: TGTGCCAGCACCCGGGACAGAGAAGCTTTCTTT. Its translation is CASTRDREAFF.